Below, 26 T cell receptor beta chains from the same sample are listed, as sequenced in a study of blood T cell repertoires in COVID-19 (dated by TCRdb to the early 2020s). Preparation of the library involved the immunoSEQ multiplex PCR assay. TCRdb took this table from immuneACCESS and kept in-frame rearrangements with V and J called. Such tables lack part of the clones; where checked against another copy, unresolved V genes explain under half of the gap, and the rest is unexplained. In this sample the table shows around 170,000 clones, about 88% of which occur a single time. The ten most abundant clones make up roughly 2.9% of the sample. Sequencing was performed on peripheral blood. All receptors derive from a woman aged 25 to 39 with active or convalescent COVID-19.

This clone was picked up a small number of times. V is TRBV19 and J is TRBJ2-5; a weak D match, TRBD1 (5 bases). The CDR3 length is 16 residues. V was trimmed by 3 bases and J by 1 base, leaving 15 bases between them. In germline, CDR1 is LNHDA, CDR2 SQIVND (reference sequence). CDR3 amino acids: CASSMRGRVGQETQYF. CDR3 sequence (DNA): TGTGCCAGTAGTATGAGAGGCAGGGTAGGCCAAGAGACCCAGTACTTC. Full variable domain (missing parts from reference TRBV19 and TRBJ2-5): DGGITQSPKYLFRKEGQNVTLSCEQNLNHDAMYWYRQDPGQGLRLIYYSQIVNDFQKGDIAEGYSVSREKKESFPLTVTSAQKNPTAFYLCASSMRGRVGQETQYFGPGTRLLVL.

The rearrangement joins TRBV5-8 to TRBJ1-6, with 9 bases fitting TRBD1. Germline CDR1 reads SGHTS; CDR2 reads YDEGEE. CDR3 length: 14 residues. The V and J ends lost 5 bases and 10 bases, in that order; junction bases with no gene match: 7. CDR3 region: CASRLGTGSSPLHF. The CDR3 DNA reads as TGTGCCAGCAGGTTAGGGACAGGGAGCTCACCCCTCCACTTT.

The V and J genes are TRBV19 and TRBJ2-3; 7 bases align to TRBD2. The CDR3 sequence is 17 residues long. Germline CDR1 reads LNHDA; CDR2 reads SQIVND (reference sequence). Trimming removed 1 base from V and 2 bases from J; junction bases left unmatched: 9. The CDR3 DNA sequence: TGTGCCAGTAGTATAGCCCACGGACTAGTTAACACAGATACGCAGTATTTT. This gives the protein CASSIAHGLVNTDTQYF.

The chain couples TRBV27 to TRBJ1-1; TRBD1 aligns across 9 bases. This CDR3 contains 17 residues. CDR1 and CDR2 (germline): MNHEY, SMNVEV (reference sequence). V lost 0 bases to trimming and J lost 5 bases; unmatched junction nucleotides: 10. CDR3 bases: TGTGCCAGCAGTTTATCGGGACAGGGAGAGTATTGGACTGAAGCTTTCTTT. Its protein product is CASSLSGQGEYWTEAFF.

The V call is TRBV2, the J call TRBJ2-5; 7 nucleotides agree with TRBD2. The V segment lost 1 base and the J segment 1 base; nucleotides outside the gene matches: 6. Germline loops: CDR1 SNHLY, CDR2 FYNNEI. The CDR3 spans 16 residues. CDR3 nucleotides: TGTGCCAGCAGTGAAGGTCGGGTAGCGGGCCAAGAGACCCAGTACTTC. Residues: CASSEGRVAGQETQYF.

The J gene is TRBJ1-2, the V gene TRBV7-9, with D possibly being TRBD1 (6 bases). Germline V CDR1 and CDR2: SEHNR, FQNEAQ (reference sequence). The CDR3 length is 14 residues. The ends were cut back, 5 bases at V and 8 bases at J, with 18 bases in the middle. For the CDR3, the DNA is TGTGCCAGCAGCGCACAGGGAATCTCGAAAGGCTACACCTTC. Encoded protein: CASSAQGISKGYTF.

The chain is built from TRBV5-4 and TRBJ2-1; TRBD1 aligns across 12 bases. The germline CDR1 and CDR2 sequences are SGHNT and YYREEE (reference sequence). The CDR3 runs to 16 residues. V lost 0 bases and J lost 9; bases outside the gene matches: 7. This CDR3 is CASSLGRDRGLGEQFF. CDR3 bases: TGTGCCAGCAGCTTGGGCCGGGACAGGGGGCTTGGTGAGCAGTTCTTC.

CDR3 protein: CASSLPSGRKETQYF. As DNA, the CDR3 is TGTGCCAGCAGTTTACCTAGCGGGAGAAAAGAGACCCAGTACTTC. The V gene is TRBV28, the J gene TRBJ2-5, with 10 bases fitting TRBD2. CDR1 MDHEN and CDR2 SYDVKM come from the germline V gene. The CDR3 loop spans 15 amino acids. Losses at the gene ends were 2 bases for V and 3 bases for J; bases not matched to a gene: 3.

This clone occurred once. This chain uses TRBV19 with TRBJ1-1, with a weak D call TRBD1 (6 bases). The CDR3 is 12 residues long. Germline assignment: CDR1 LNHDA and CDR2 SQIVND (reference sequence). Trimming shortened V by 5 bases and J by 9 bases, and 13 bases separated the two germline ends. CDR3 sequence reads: CASSSGGTKAFF. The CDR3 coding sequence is TGTGCCAGTAGTTCGGGGGGGACAAAAGCTTTCTTT.

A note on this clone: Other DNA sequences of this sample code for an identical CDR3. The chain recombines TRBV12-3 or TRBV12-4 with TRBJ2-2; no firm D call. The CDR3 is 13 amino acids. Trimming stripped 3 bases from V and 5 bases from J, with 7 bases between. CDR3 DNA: TGTGCCAGCAGTTTGTCCAGTACCGGGGAGCTGTTTTTT. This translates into CASSLSSTGELFF.

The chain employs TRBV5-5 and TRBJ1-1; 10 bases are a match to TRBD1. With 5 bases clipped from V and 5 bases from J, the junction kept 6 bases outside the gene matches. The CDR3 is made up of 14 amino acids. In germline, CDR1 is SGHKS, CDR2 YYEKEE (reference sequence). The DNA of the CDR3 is TGTGCCAGCAGAAAAGACAGGGGGCTTACTGAAGCTTTCTTT. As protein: CASRKDRGLTEAFF.

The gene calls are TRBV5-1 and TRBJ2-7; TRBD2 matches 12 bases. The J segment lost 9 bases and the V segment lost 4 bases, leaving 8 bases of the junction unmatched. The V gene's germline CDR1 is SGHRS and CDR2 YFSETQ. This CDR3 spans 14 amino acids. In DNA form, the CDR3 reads TGCGCCAGCAGCGCAGGGACTAGCGGGTCCACGCAGTACTTC. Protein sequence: CASSAGTSGSTQYF.

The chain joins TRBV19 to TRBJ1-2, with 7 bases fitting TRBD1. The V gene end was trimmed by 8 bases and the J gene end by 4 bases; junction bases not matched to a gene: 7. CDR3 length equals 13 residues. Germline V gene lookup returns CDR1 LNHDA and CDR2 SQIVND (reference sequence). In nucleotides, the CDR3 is TGTGCCAGTGGGACAGCCGATCGCTATGGCTACACCTTC. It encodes CASGTADRYGYTF.

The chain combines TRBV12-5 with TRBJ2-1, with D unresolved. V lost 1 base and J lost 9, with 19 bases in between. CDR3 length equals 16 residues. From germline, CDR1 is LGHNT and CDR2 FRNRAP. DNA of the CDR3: TGTGCTAGTGGTTTGGGACACGGTGGAAGTGCTGCTGAGCAGTTCTTC. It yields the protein CASGLGHGGSAAEQFF.

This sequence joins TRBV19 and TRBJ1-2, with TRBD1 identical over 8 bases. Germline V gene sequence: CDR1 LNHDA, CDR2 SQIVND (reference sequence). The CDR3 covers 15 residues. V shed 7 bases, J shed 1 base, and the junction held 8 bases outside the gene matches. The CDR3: CASKGRGHFNYGYTF. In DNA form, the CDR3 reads TGTGCCAGTAAGGGCAGGGGGCATTTTAACTATGGCTACACCTTC.

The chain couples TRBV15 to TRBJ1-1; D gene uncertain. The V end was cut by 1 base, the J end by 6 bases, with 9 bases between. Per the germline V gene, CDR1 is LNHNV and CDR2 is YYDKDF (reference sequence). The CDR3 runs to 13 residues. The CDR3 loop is CATSRAPFAEAFF. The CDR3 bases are TGTGCCACCAGCAGAGCCCCGTTCGCTGAAGCTTTCTTT. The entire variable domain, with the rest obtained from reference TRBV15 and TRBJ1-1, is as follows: DAMVIQNPRYQVTQFGKPVTLSCSQTLNHNVMYWYQQKSSQAPKLLFHYYDKDFNNEADTPDNFQSRRPNTSFCFLDIRSPGLGDTAMYLCATSRAPFAEAFFGQGTRLTVV.

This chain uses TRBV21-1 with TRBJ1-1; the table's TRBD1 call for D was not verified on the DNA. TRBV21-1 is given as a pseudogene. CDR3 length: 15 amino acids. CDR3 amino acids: CASSKVTNNNTEAFF. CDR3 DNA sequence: TGTGCCAGCAGCAAAGTAACAAACAATAATACTGAAGCTTTCTTT.

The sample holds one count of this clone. This CDR3 is CASSIVGGKETQYF. CDR3 bases: TGTGCCAGTAGTATAGTGGGAGGGAAGGAGACCCAGTACTTC. V and J are TRBV19 and TRBJ2-5; 7 positions match TRBD2. The CDR3 totals 14 residues. The germline gives CDR1 LNHDA, CDR2 SQIVND (reference sequence). V lost 1 base, J lost 5 bases, and 4 bases stayed unmatched.

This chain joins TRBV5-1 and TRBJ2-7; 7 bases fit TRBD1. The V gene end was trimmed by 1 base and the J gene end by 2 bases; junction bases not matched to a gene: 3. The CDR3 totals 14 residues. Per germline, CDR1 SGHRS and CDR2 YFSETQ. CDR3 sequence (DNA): TGCGCCAGCAGCTTGAAGGGGGCGACCTACGAGCAGTACTTC. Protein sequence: CASSLKGATYEQYF. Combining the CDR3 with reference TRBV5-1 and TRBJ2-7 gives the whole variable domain KAGVTQTPRYLIKTRGQQVTLSCSPISGHRSVSWYQQTPGQGLQFLFEYFSETQRNKGNFPGRFSGRQFSNSRSEMNVSTLELGDSALYLCASSLKGATYEQYFGPGTRLTVT.

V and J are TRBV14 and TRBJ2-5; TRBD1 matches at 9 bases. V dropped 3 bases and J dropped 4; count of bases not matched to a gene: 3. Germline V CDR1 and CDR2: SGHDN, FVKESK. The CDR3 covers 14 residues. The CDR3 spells CASSQGTGLETQYF. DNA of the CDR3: TGTGCCAGCAGCCAGGGGACAGGGCTAGAGACCCAGTACTTC.

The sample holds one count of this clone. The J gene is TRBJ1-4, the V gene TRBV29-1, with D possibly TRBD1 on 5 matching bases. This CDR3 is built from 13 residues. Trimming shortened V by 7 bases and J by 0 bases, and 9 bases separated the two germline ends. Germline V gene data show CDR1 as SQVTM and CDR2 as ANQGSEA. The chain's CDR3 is CSATGATNEKLFF. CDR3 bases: TGCAGCGCAACGGGGGCAACTAATGAAAAACTGTTTTTT.

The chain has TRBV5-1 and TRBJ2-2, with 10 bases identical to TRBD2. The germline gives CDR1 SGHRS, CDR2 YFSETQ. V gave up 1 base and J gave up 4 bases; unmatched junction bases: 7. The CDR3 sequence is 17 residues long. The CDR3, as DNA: TGCGCCAGCAGCTTGATAGTCCTAGCGGGAGCCACCGGGGAGCTGTTTTTT. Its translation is CASSLIVLAGATGELFF.

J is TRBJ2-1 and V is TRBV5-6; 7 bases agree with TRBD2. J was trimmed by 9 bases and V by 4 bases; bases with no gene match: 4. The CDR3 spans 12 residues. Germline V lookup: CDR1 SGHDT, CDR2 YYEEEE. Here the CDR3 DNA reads TGTGCCAGCAGCAGCGGGGACGGTGAGCAGTTCTTC. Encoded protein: CASSSGDGEQFF.

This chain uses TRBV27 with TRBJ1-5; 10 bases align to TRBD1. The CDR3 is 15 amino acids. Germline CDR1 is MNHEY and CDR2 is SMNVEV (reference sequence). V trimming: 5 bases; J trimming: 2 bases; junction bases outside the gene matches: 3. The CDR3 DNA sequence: TGTGCCAGCAGTCCAGGGACAGGGGGCAATCAGCCCCAGCATTTT. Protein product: CASSPGTGGNQPQHF.

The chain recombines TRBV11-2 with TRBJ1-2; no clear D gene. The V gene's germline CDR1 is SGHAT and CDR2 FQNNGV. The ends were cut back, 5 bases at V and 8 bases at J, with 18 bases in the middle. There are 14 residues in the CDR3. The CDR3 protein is CASSPLSSRSGYTF. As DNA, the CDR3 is TGTGCCAGCAGCCCGCTAAGTTCTCGCTCGGGCTACACCTTC.

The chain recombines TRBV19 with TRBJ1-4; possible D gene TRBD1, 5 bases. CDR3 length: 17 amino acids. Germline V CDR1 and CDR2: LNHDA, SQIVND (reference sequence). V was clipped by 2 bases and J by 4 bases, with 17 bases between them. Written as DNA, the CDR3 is TGTGCCAGTAGTATATTGGGGGGACCCGCAAGTAATGAAAAACTGTTTTTT. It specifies CASSILGGPASNEKLFF.